A single sample is the source of the 10 T cell receptor beta chains below, sequenced in a study of blood T cells in healthy people across ages. Primed by a sample-barcoded 5' primer and a J-beta primer mix, a second PCR proceeded for 7 to 11 cycles. TCRdb reprocessed the 5' RACE reads with MiXCR, giving one entry per CDR3 protein. The sample lists fewer than 950,000 distinct CDR3 sequences, around 36% occurring once. Input material: blood. These receptors were taken from a man between 18 and 35 years old in good health.

With respect to this clonotype: This sequence may be a read error, since a much larger clone differs from it by one base. This chain uses TRBV12-3 or TRBV12-4 with TRBJ1-5; D might be TRBD1 (5 bases). V lost 6 bases, J lost 4 bases, and 10 bases lay in between. The CDR3 loop spans 13 amino acids. The CDR3 nucleotides read TGTGCCAGCAGCCCGACAGCGAATCAGCCCCAGCATTTT. This encodes CASSPTANQPQHF.

This clonotype occurred a few times. The chain joins TRBV5-1 to TRBJ1-1, with 7 bases that match TRBD1. The V gene end was trimmed by 0 bases and the J gene end by 1 base; junction bases not matched to a gene: 3. Germline V CDR1 and CDR2: SGHRS, YFSETQ. CDR3 length equals 15 residues. The CDR3 DNA follows: TGCGCCAGCAGCTTGGAACGGACAGGGAACACTGAAGCTTTCTTT. Protein sequence: CASSLERTGNTEAFF.

The J gene is TRBJ2-3, the V gene TRBV4-1; 7 nucleotides match TRBD2. Germline lookup yields CDR1 MGHRA and CDR2 YSYEKL. V was clipped by 4 bases and J by 10 bases; unmatched bases: 8. This CDR3 has 13 residues. In DNA, the CDR3 is TGCGCCAGCAGCCCTTTGACTAGCAGGGCGCAGTATTTT. It yields the protein CASSPLTSRAQYF.

This chain joins TRBV5-1 and TRBJ1-2; unclear D gene. The CDR3 consists of 15 residues. Germline CDR1 reads SGHRS; CDR2 reads YFSETQ. Trimming left V 1 base short and J 4 bases short, with 14 bases between. CDR3 residues: CASSLRLEGPYGYTF. The CDR3 nucleotides read TGCGCCAGCAGCTTGCGCTTGGAGGGTCCCTATGGCTACACCTTC. Using reference TRBV5-1 and TRBJ1-2 for the parts outside the CDR3, the full variable domain is KAGVTQTPRYLIKTRGQQVTLSCSPISGHRSVSWYQQTPGQGLQFLFEYFSETQRNKGNFPGRFSGRQFSNSRSEMNVSTLELGDSALYLCASSLRLEGPYGYTFGSGTRLTVV.

This clonotype has just a few counts. V and J are TRBV6-1 and TRBJ2-5; 9 bases line up with TRBD1. The CDR3 sequence is 14 residues long. CDR1 is MNHNS, CDR2 SASEGT, per germline. The V gene end was trimmed by 7 bases and the J gene end by 1 base; junction bases not matched to a gene: 4. Here the CDR3 DNA reads TGTGCCAGCATTAGGGACAGGGTCCAAGAGACCCAGTACTTC. Protein sequence: CASIRDRVQETQYF.

The chain is built from TRBV7-2 and TRBJ2-1, with TRBD1 matching 8 bases. V was clipped by 1 base and J by 4 bases; unmatched bases: 6. The CDR3 is 16 amino acids. Germline values: CDR1 SGHTA, CDR2 FQGNSA. The CDR3 nucleotides read TGTGCCAGCAGCTTAGATACCAGGGGGCCGTACAATGAGCAGTTCTTC. Translating it yields CASSLDTRGPYNEQFF.

This clonotype showed up many times. J is TRBJ2-5 and V is TRBV12-3 or TRBV12-4, with D maybe TRBD1 (6 bases). The CDR3 runs to 13 residues. Between the trimmed V and J ends, which lost 5 bases and 4 bases, there was a span of 11 bases. The DNA for the CDR3 is TGTGCCAGCAGTCCAGGGGTAAGAGAGACCCAGTACTTC. Residues: CASSPGVRETQYF.

This clonotype was found many times. The chain joins TRBV27 to TRBJ2-6; D unresolved. Germline V gives CDR1 MNHEY, CDR2 SMNVEV (reference sequence). This CDR3 spans 15 amino acids. V lost 2 bases to trimming and J lost 0 bases, with 5 bases between them. The CDR3 sequence is CASSLASSGANVLTF. The CDR3 DNA sequence: TGTGCCAGCAGTTTAGCCAGCTCTGGGGCCAACGTCCTGACTTTC. Combining the CDR3 with reference TRBV27 and TRBJ2-6 gives the whole variable domain EAQVTQNPRYLITVTGKKLTVTCSQNMNHEYMSWYRQDPGLGLRQIYYSMNVEVTDKGDVPEGYKVSRKEKRNFPLILESPSPNQTSLYFCASSLASSGANVLTFGAGSRLTVL.

The J gene is TRBJ1-1, the V gene TRBV3-1; no definite D call. Germline assignment: CDR1 LGHDT and CDR2 YNNKEL (reference sequence). This CDR3 contains 12 residues. Trimming stripped 4 bases from V and 3 bases from J, with 6 bases between. The CDR3 protein is CASSLHHTEAFF. The CDR3 DNA follows: TGTGCCAGCAGCCTGCACCACACTGAAGCTTTCTTT.

The chain has TRBV6-2 or TRBV6-3 and TRBJ2-5; 8 bases are shared with TRBD1. From germline, CDR1 is MNHEY and CDR2 SVGEGT. This CDR3 is built from 13 residues. V shed 8 bases and J 5 bases; nucleotides not matched to a gene: 7. The CDR3 DNA sequence: TGTGCCAGCGTCCCTTGGACAGGGGAGACCCAGTACTTC. Translating gives CASVPWTGETQYF.